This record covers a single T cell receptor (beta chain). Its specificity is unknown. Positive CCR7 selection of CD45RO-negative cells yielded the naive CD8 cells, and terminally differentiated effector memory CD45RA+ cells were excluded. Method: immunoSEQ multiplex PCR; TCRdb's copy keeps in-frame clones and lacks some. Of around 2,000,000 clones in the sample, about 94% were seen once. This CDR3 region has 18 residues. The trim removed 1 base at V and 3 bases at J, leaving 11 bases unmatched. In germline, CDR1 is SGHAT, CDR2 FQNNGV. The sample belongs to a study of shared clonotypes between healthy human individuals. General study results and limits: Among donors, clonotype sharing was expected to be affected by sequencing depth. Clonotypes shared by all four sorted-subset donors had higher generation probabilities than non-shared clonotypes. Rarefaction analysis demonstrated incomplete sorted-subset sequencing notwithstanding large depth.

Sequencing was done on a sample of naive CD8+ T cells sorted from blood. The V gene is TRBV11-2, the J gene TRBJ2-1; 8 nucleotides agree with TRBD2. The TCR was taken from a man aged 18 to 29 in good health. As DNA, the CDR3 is TGTGCCAGCAGCTTAGGGACTAGCCCACCTTTATACTACAATGAGCAGTTCTTC. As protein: CASSLGTSPPLYYNEQFF. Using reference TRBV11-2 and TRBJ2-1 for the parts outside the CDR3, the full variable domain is EAGVAQSPRYKIIEKRQSVAFWCNPISGHATLYWYQQILGQGPKLLIQFQNNGVVDDSQLPKDRFSAERLKGVDSTLKIQPAKLEDSAVYLCASSLGTSPPLYYNEQFFGPGTRLTVL.